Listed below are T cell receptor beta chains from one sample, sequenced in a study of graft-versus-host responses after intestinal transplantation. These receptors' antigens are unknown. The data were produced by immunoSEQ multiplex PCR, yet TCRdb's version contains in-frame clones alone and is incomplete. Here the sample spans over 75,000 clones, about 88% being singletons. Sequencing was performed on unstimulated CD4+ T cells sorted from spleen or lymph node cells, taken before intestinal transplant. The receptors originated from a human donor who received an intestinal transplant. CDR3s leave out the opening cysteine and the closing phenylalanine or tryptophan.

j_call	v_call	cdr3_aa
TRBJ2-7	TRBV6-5	ASSSPGRGDYEQY
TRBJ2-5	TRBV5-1	ASTLLAGGPETQY
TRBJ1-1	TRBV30	AWTPLGTGKNTEAF
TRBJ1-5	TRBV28	ASSSRGWDSNQPQH
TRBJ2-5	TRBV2	ASKAGGGETQY
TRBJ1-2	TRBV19	ASSILQVNYGYT
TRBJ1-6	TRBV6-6	ASSLAGVKDNSPLH
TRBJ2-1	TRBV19	ASSWGPQGHEQF
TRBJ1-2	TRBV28	ASSVPGLLGYGYT
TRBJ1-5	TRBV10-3	AISNRTANQPQH
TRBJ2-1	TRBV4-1	ASSQVLAGIQYNEQF
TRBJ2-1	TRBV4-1	ASSQDLAGGGNEQF
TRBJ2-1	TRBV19	ASTSRERYNEQF
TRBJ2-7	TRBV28	ASSSDSFVDQNYEQY
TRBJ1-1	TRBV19	ASSIGQNTEAF
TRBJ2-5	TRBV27	ASSSRYPTSGTIQETQY
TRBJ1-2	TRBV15	ATGDRERNYGYT
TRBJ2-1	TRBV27	ASLRGAGEGLANEQF
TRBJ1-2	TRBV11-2	ASSLDLGQGYYGYT
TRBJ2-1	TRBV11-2	ASSSTRTLLAGGYNEQF
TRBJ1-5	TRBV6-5	ASKAGGNQPQH
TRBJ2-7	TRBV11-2	ASSTSGRSAYEQY